Listed below are T cell receptor beta chains from one sample, sequenced in a study of T cells in Graves' hyperthyroidism and ophthalmopathy. Via MiXCR, TCRdb re-called the multiplex PCR reads, giving one row per CDR3 protein. This sample carries about 200,000 distinct CDR3 sequences, about 17% of them seen once, and the ten largest clones take around 47%. The sequenced sample was blood. The receptors derive from a man in his forties or fifties with Graves' hyperthyroidism. Both conserved end residues are part of each CDR3. A D gene is named only where the DNA matches it firmly. Size values are once, few and many counts, or a class for expanded clones, and some rows have none.

CDR3 DNA: TGTGCCTGGAGTGTAATCGTGGTTCCCAGCTCCTATAATTCACCCCTCCACTTT
CDR3 protein: CAWSVIVVPSSYNSPLHF
D gene: .
clone size: .
J gene: TRBJ1-6
V gene: TRBV30

CDR3 DNA: TGTGCCACCAGTGATCGACAGGGAATTTCCCAAGAGACCCAGTACTTC
CDR3 protein: CATSDRQGISQETQYF
D gene: TRBD1
clone size: many
J gene: TRBJ2-5
V gene: TRBV24-1

CDR3 DNA: TGTGCCAGCAGCGCCCGTAGACCCTCTGGAAACACCATATATTTT
CDR3 protein: CASSARRPSGNTIYF
D gene: .
clone size: many
J gene: TRBJ1-3
V gene: TRBV7-9

CDR3 DNA: TGTGCCAGCAGTTTAAACAGGAAGAACACTGAAGCTTTCTTT
CDR3 protein: CASSLNRKNTEAFF
D gene: .
clone size: many
J gene: TRBJ1-1
V gene: TRBV12-3/TRBV12-4

CDR3 DNA: TGCGCCAGCAGCCACGGGACACTCAATGAGCAGTTCTTC
CDR3 protein: CASSHGTLNEQFF
D gene: .
clone size: .
J gene: TRBJ2-1
V gene: TRBV4-3

CDR3 DNA: TGTGCCAGCAGTTTATCGCCCGGAGGGGGTGGGACTGAAGCTTTCTTT
CDR3 protein: CASSLSPGGGGTEAFF
D gene: .
clone size: .
J gene: TRBJ1-1
V gene: TRBV27

CDR3 DNA: TGTGCCAGCAGTGAAGGGAGCGTGCGAGTTTCACCCCTCCACTTT
CDR3 protein: CASSEGSVRVSPLHF
D gene: .
clone size: .
J gene: TRBJ1-6
V gene: TRBV2

CDR3 DNA: TGTGCCAGCAGCGTAGGTTGGCAGAACTCTGGAAACACCATATATTTT
CDR3 protein: CASSVGWQNSGNTIYF
D gene: .
clone size: .
J gene: TRBJ1-3
V gene: TRBV9

CDR3 DNA: TGTGCCAGCTCACCACCCGGGACAGGGAACACCGGGGAGCTGTTTTTT
CDR3 protein: CASSPPGTGNTGELFF
D gene: TRBD1
clone size: few
J gene: TRBJ2-2
V gene: TRBV18

CDR3 DNA: TGCGCCAGCAGCGCCGGACTAGCGGGGGGCCGCCCCTACGAGCAGTACTTC
CDR3 protein: CASSAGLAGGRPYEQYF
D gene: TRBD2
clone size: many
J gene: TRBJ2-7
V gene: TRBV5-1

CDR3 DNA: TGCAGTGCCCTAGAGGGCGGCATTCAGTACTTC
CDR3 protein: CSALEGGIQYF
D gene: .
clone size: few
J gene: TRBJ2-4
V gene: TRBV20-1

CDR3 DNA: TGTGCCACCAGCAGAGGATTACCGGGACAGGGAAAGGTTTTCGGGGAGCTGTTTTTT
CDR3 protein: CATSRGLPGQGKVFGELFF
D gene: TRBD1
clone size: few
J gene: TRBJ2-2
V gene: TRBV15

CDR3 DNA: TGTGCCAGCTCACCAGGTTCGGGGACTAGCGGCAGCACAGATACGCAGTATTTT
CDR3 protein: CASSPGSGTSGSTDTQYF
D gene: TRBD2
clone size: .
J gene: TRBJ2-3
V gene: TRBV18

CDR3 DNA: TGTGCCAGCAGCTTAATCGGGAGAATGCAGTACTTC
CDR3 protein: CASSLIGRMQYF
D gene: .
clone size: many
J gene: TRBJ2-7
V gene: TRBV11-1

CDR3 DNA: TGTGCCAGCAGCTCCTACAGGGATGGGGGCTACACCTTC
CDR3 protein: CASSSYRDGGYTF
D gene: .
clone size: many
J gene: TRBJ1-2
V gene: TRBV7-9

CDR3 DNA: TGTGCCAGTAGTCCCGACGCGGCTGTATGGTATGGCTACACCTTC
CDR3 protein: CASSPDAAVWYGYTF
D gene: .
clone size: .
J gene: TRBJ1-2
V gene: TRBV19

CDR3 DNA: TGTGCCTGGAATAGGAGTGAAAAACTGTTTTTT
CDR3 protein: CAWNRSEKLFF
D gene: .
clone size: .
J gene: TRBJ1-4
V gene: TRBV30

CDR3 DNA: TGTGCCAGCAGCCTTCAGGGACAGATTGAAGCTTTCTTT
CDR3 protein: CASSLQGQIEAFF
D gene: TRBD1
clone size: .
J gene: TRBJ1-1
V gene: TRBV2

CDR3 DNA: TGTGCCAGCAGCCCCCGGACAGGGCTGGCCTATAATTCACCCCTCCACTTT
CDR3 protein: CASSPRTGLAYNSPLHF
D gene: TRBD1
clone size: .
J gene: TRBJ1-6
V gene: TRBV7-6

CDR3 DNA: TGTGCCAGCGAGGGGGGTTCTTATCGCGAGCAGTACTTC
CDR3 protein: CASEGGSYREQYF
D gene: .
clone size: many
J gene: TRBJ2-7
V gene: TRBV2

CDR3 DNA: TGCGCCAGCAGCGGGGGGACAGGCAGTCCAGGGGAGCTGTTTTTT
CDR3 protein: CASSGGTGSPGELFF
D gene: TRBD1
clone size: many
J gene: TRBJ2-2
V gene: TRBV5-1

CDR3 DNA: TGTGCCAGCAATTTACCGGATAATGAAAAACTGTTTTTT
CDR3 protein: CASNLPDNEKLFF
D gene: .
clone size: many
J gene: TRBJ1-4
V gene: TRBV6-2/TRBV6-3

CDR3 DNA: TGCGCCAGCTGTCCCGGGGCCGGGGAGCTGTTTTTT
CDR3 protein: CASCPGAGELFF
D gene: .
clone size: once
J gene: TRBJ2-2
V gene: TRBV10-2

CDR3 DNA: TGCAGTGCTGCATGGGACACGGGAGCCTATGGCTACACCTTC
CDR3 protein: CSAAWDTGAYGYTF
D gene: .
clone size: .
J gene: TRBJ1-2
V gene: TRBV20-1

CDR3 DNA: TGTGCCAGCAGTTACTACGGGGCGCGAGGGGAGACCCAGTACTTC
CDR3 protein: CASSYYGARGETQYF
D gene: .
clone size: many
J gene: TRBJ2-5
V gene: TRBV6-6

CDR3 DNA: TGTGCCAGCAGGCTAAGTGGTGTCGCGACCCAGTACTTC
CDR3 protein: CASRLSGVATQYF
D gene: .
clone size: many
J gene: TRBJ2-5
V gene: TRBV7-2

CDR3 DNA: TGTGCCTTACAAGTCCTCTCTGGGGCCAACGTCCTGACTTTC
CDR3 protein: CALQVLSGANVLTF
D gene: .
clone size: few
J gene: TRBJ2-6
V gene: TRBV30

CDR3 DNA: TGTGCCAGCAGTTTTCGAGACACAGATACGCAGTATTTT
CDR3 protein: CASSFRDTDTQYF
D gene: .
clone size: many
J gene: TRBJ2-3
V gene: TRBV27

CDR3 DNA: TGCGCCAGCAGCTTGTTGGGGACTGGGGCCAACGTCCTGACTTTC
CDR3 protein: CASSLLGTGANVLTF
D gene: .
clone size: many
J gene: TRBJ2-6
V gene: TRBV5-1

CDR3 DNA: TGTGCCAGTACCAGTCGGGACAACCGCGAGCAGTACTTC
CDR3 protein: CASTSRDNREQYF
D gene: .
clone size: few
J gene: TRBJ2-7
V gene: TRBV19

CDR3 DNA: TGCAGTGCTAGAGATCCCGGGGCAGACAGGCCCCAGCATTTT
CDR3 protein: CSARDPGADRPQHF
D gene: .
clone size: .
J gene: TRBJ1-5
V gene: TRBV20-1

CDR3 DNA: TGTGCCAGCGGGACAGGGGATAACTACAATGAGCAGTTCTTC
CDR3 protein: CASGTGDNYNEQFF
D gene: TRBD1
clone size: few
J gene: TRBJ2-1
V gene: TRBV6-2/TRBV6-3

CDR3 DNA: TGCGCCAGCAGCTTCGCCTACAAGAACACTGAAGCTTTCTTT
CDR3 protein: CASSFAYKNTEAFF
D gene: .
clone size: many
J gene: TRBJ1-1
V gene: TRBV5-1

CDR3 DNA: TGTGCCAGCGGCGGAGAAGCAACTAATGAAAAACTGTTTTTT
CDR3 protein: CASGGEATNEKLFF
D gene: .
clone size: .
J gene: TRBJ1-4
V gene: TRBV6-2/TRBV6-3

CDR3 DNA: TGTGCCAGCAAAGGGACAGGGCCTTACAATGAGCAGTTCTTC
CDR3 protein: CASKGTGPYNEQFF
D gene: TRBD1
clone size: many
J gene: TRBJ2-1
V gene: TRBV2

CDR3 DNA: TGTGCCAGCAGCCCTGTGGGACAAGCAATGGGTGGCTACACCTTC
CDR3 protein: CASSPVGQAMGGYTF
D gene: .
clone size: many
J gene: TRBJ1-2
V gene: TRBV7-2

CDR3 DNA: TGTGCCAGTGGGGGGGCGCGGAGCAATCAGCCCCAGCATTTT
CDR3 protein: CASGGARSNQPQHF
D gene: .
clone size: many
J gene: TRBJ1-5
V gene: TRBV19

CDR3 DNA: TGTGCCAGCAGCGTAGCTTCAGGGACCTACGAGCAGTACTTC
CDR3 protein: CASSVASGTYEQYF
D gene: .
clone size: .
J gene: TRBJ2-7
V gene: TRBV9

CDR3 DNA: TGTGCCACCAGCAGCATGTCCAGGAACACCGGGGAGCTGTTTTTT
CDR3 protein: CATSSMSRNTGELFF
D gene: .
clone size: few
J gene: TRBJ2-2
V gene: TRBV15

CDR3 DNA: TGCGCCAGCAGCCAAGCCCGGGACTACACAGATACGCAGTATTTT
CDR3 protein: CASSQARDYTDTQYF
D gene: TRBD2
clone size: many
J gene: TRBJ2-3
V gene: TRBV4-3

CDR3 DNA: TGTGCCAGCAGTGACCAGCCCACCGTTGGCTACACCTTC
CDR3 protein: CASSDQPTVGYTF
D gene: .
clone size: few
J gene: TRBJ1-2
V gene: TRBV2

CDR3 DNA: TGTGCCAGCAGCTTAGTTTGGGGAAGCGGTGATGGCTACACCTTC
CDR3 protein: CASSLVWGSGDGYTF
D gene: .
clone size: many
J gene: TRBJ1-2
V gene: TRBV7-2

CDR3 DNA: TGTGCCACCAGTGATTCTTCGTTCAGGGGGAATCAGCCCCAGCATTTT
CDR3 protein: CATSDSSFRGNQPQHF
D gene: TRBD1
clone size: many
J gene: TRBJ1-5
V gene: TRBV24-1